This entry lists 2 T cell receptor beta chains sequenced from one sample in a study of cytomegalovirus exposure and HLA in healthy donors listed by TCRdb under 2017. The library came from the immunoSEQ multiplex PCR assay. For the multiplex PCR, a mixture combining 60 forward primers for TCR Vbeta segments and 13 reverse primers for TCR Jbeta segments was used. TCRdb took this table from immuneACCESS and kept in-frame rearrangements with V and J called. Such tables lack part of the clones; where checked against another copy, unresolved V genes explain under half of the gap, and the rest is unexplained. The sample table holds some 180,000 clones, of which approximately 84% were seen once. The leading ten clones occupy 1.2% to 1.5% of the sample. The sequencing input was PBMCs. These receptors were collected from a girl aged 10-17 years in good health and CMV-seropositive.

The chain joins TRBV10-3 to TRBJ2-3, with unresolved D. V dropped 1 base and J dropped 6 bases, with 17 bases sitting between them. The CDR3 is made up of 16 amino acids. Germline-derived CDR1 and CDR2 are ENHRY and SYGVKD. CDR3 loop: CAISEYRTPGADTQYF. The CDR3 DNA follows: TGTGCCATCAGTGAGTATCGAACTCCGGGTGCTGATACGCAGTATTTT.

This clone has only one observation. This sequence joins TRBV27 and TRBJ2-1; perhaps TRBD2 as D (5 bases). Germline values: CDR1 MNHEY, CDR2 SMNVEV (reference sequence). V lost 2 bases and J 3 bases, leaving 8 bases between the germline ends. This CDR3 region has 14 residues. The CDR3, as DNA: TGTGCCAGCAGTTTACCTAGCCGCTACAATGAGCAGTTCTTC. Amino acids: CASSLPSRYNEQFF.